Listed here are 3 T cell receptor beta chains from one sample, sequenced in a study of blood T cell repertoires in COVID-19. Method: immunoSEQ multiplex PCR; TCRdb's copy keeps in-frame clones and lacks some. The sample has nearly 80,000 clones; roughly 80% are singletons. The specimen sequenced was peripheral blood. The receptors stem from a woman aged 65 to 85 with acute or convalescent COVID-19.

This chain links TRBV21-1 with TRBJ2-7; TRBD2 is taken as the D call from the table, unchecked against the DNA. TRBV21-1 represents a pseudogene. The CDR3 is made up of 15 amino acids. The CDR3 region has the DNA TGTGCCACCCAAAATCTAGCGGGAGCTCGGTACGAGCAGTACTTC. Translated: CATQNLAGARYEQYF.

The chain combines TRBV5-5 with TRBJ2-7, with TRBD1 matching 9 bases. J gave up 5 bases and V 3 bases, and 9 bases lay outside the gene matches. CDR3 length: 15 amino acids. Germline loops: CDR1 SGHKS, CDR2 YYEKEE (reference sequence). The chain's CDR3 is CASSWGSGQGHEQYF. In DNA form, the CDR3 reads TGTGCCAGCAGCTGGGGCTCGGGACAGGGACACGAGCAGTACTTC.

CDR3 sequence reads: CSVTGLAGEQYF. The CDR3 coding sequence is TGCAGCGTCACGGGACTAGCAGGCGAGCAGTACTTC. This chain uses TRBV29-1 with TRBJ2-7; TRBD2 matches at 9 bases. With 6 bases clipped from V and 6 bases from J, the junction kept 6 bases outside the gene matches. This CDR3 is built from 12 residues. Germline V gene data show CDR1 as SQVTM and CDR2 as ANQGSEA.